The rows below give T cell receptor beta chains drawn from one sample of a study of chemoradiotherapy in HPV16-positive cancers. Data came from immunoSEQ multiplex PCR; TCRdb stores just in-frame clones and leaves some out. Seen here are tens of thousands of clones, around 67% observed once, and the top ten hold 2.6%. The specimen was collected from a patient who underwent chemoradiotherapy. These receptors came from a human donor with HPV-associated anogenital cancer. Each CDR3 is given with its conserved first and last residue. D genes are given only for firm matches. Some rows mark clone size as missing; the rest say once, few, many or name a class of expanded clone.

NA,NA,TRBJ2-7,TRBV19,TGTGCCAGTAGTATAAGGAACCTCGACTACGAGCAGTACTTC,CASSIRNLDYEQYF
TRBD1,NA,TRBJ1-1,TRBV5-1,TGCGCCAGCAGCTCACTGACAGGGGCTTATTCCGCTGAAGCTTTCTTT,CASSSLTGAYSAEAFF
NA,NA,TRBJ1-2,TRBV5-6,TGTGCCACCAACCCCGGGGCTAACTATGGCTACACCTTC,CATNPGANYGYTF
NA,NA,TRBJ1-2,TRBV29-1,TGCAGCGCCGACGAGGGATCTAACTATGGCTACACCTTC,CSADEGSNYGYTF
TRBD1,NA,TRBJ2-1,TRBV5-1,TGCGCCAGCAGCCTAGGACAGGGGGTAGGAGGCAATGAGCAGTTCTTC,CASSLGQGVGGNEQFF
TRBD1,NA,TRBJ2-7,TRBV28,TGTGCCAGCAGTTTGACCGGGACAGTCCCCTACGAGCAGTACTTC,CASSLTGTVPYEQYF
NA,NA,TRBJ1-1,TRBV10-3,TGTGCCATCGGGTGGGACGGCAACACTGAAGCTTTCTTT,CAIGWDGNTEAFF
NA,few,TRBJ1-6,TRBV19,TGTGCCAGTAGTACCCAGGGAATCAATTCACCCCTCCACTTT,CASSTQGINSPLHF
NA,NA,TRBJ2-2,TRBV7-2,TGTGCCAGCCGACCGACTATTACCGGGGAGCTGTTTTTT,CASRPTITGELFF
NA,NA,TRBJ1-1,TRBV14,TGTGCCAGCAGCCAAGATATGGGGGGGCTTGCTTTCTTT,CASSQDMGGLAFF
TRBD2,NA,TRBJ2-3,TRBV30,TGTGCCTGGAGCCGACTAGCGGGGAATACGCAGTATTTT,CAWSRLAGNTQYF
NA,NA,TRBJ2-1,TRBV10-3,TGTGCCATCAGTGAGTCTGCTAGGGCCTCGTCCTACAATGAGCAGTTCTTC,CAISESARASSYNEQFF
NA,NA,TRBJ1-2,TRBV5-1,TGCGCCAGCAGCCAGAATCAGGTTAACTATGGCTACACCTTC,CASSQNQVNYGYTF
NA,NA,TRBJ2-7,TRBV4-2,TGTGCCAGCAGCCAAGGGGTTCCTACCTACGAGCAGTACTTC,CASSQGVPTYEQYF
NA,NA,TRBJ2-5,TRBV7-8,TGTGCCAGCAGCTTAGCGTCTAGGGGGAGGGGGCTGGAGACCCAGTACTTC,CASSLASRGRGLETQYF